The entry below describes one T cell receptor (beta chain). Authors' processing steps: The assay estimated nucleated cells by amplifying reference gene primers. The assay was immunoSEQ multiplex PCR, and TCRdb's table has in-frame clones only and misses some. The D gene and trimming were derived from the DNA, and the V and J assignments and clone size from that table. The sample has just over 50,000 clones, just over 85% seen once. This entry is derived from a study of blood T cell repertoires in COVID-19. About the research overall: There were acute and convalescent COVID-19 samples, and they came from the United States, Italy and Spain. Sample material is recorded as cDNA or gDNA derived from T cells, B-cell-depleted T cells, or PBMCs.

Sequencing was performed on peripheral blood. This TCR was sampled from a man aged 80 or over with active COVID-19.

The CDR3 DNA sequence: TGTGCCAGCAGCGGAGGGGGAAGGGACACTGAAGCTTTCTTT. Translating gives CASSGGGRDTEAFF. The rearrangement uses TRBV9 and TRBJ1-1; possibly TRBD1 for D (6 bases). The CDR3 sequence is 14 residues long. Deletions cut 3 bases from V and 3 bases from J, with 12 bases between. Germline V gene data show CDR1 as SGDLS and CDR2 as YYNGEE.